A selection of T cell receptor beta chains follows, all from one sample in a study of blood T cell repertoires in COVID-19. Generated by immunoSEQ multiplex PCR, the TCRdb table keeps only in-frame clones and is missing some. The table includes fewer than 250,000 clones, 80% to 90% detected once. The material sequenced was peripheral blood. These receptors originate from a woman aged 45-60 years with acute or convalescent COVID-19. The CDR3 runs from the conserved cysteine through the conserved F or W. Each record gives: D gene, V gene, clone size, J gene, CDR3 protein, CDR3 DNA. The D gene is left open where the match is weak. Not all rows give a size; the values are once, few, many and, for expanded clones, a class.

>TRBD2|TRBV29-1|NA|TRBJ2-1
CSVEVAGVYNEQFF
TGCAGCGTTGAGGTAGCGGGGGTTTACAATGAGCAGTTCTTC
>TRBD2|TRBV10-2|NA|TRBJ2-7
CASRGTSGSYEQYF
TGCGCCAGCCGAGGGACTAGCGGCTCCTACGAGCAGTACTTC
>TRBD1|TRBV28|NA|TRBJ1-1
CASGGQLNTEAFF
TGTGCCAGCGGGGGACAGCTGAACACTGAAGCTTTCTTT
>TRBD2|TRBV15|NA|TRBJ2-7
CATSRASGVSYEQYF
TGTGCCACCAGCAGAGCTAGCGGGGTCTCCTACGAGCAGTACTTC
>TRBD1|TRBV24-1|NA|TRBJ1-1
CATSDSDTRDRVMRGNTEAFF
TGTGCCACCAGTGATTCCGATACCCGGGACAGGGTAATGAGGGGGAACACTGAAGCTTTCTTT
>NA|TRBV12-3/TRBV12-4|NA|TRBJ2-3
CASRRKDTQYF
TGTGCCAGCAGGCGGAAGGATACGCAGTATTTT
>TRBD2|TRBV24-1|NA|TRBJ2-5
CATSDLGTSASSGTQYF
TGTGCCACCAGTGATTTGGGGACTAGCGCATCGTCCGGGACCCAGTACTTC
>NA|TRBV12-3/TRBV12-4|NA|TRBJ2-7
CASSLGTVYEQYF
TGTGCCAGCAGTTTAGGGACAGTCTACGAGCAGTACTTC
>NA|TRBV18|NA|TRBJ1-2
CASSRVDRFNGYTF
TGTGCCAGCTCGCGTGTTGACAGATTCAATGGCTACACCTTC
>NA|TRBV6-6|few|TRBJ2-6
CASRKDSSGANVLTF
TGTGCCAGCAGAAAGGACAGCTCTGGGGCCAACGTCCTGACTTTC
>NA|TRBV6-1|NA|TRBJ1-1
CASSETHTFEAFF
TGTGCCAGCAGTGAGACACATACTTTTGAAGCTTTCTTT
>TRBD2|TRBV10-2|NA|TRBJ2-7
CASRAAGVHNEQYF
TGCGCCAGCAGGGCAGCGGGAGTTCATAACGAGCAGTACTTC
>TRBD2|TRBV5-1|NA|TRBJ2-5
CASSWGTSGVRQETQYF
TGCGCCAGCAGCTGGGGGACTAGCGGAGTTCGGCAAGAGACCCAGTACTTC
>TRBD1|TRBV30|NA|TRBJ1-2
CACTRRQGNGYTF
TGTGCCTGCACAAGACGACAGGGGAATGGCTACACCTTC
>NA|TRBV6-1|NA|TRBJ2-2
CASSETGSAGELFF
TGTGCCAGCAGTGAAACAGGGTCCGCCGGGGAGCTGTTTTTT
>NA|TRBV27|NA|TRBJ1-2
CASKPTGFGGYTF
TGTGCCAGCAAACCGACGGGTTTCGGTGGCTACACCTTC
>TRBD2|TRBV30|NA|TRBJ2-1
CAWASGRAYEQFF
TGTGCCTGGGCCAGCGGGAGAGCATATGAGCAGTTCTTC
>NA|TRBV9|NA|TRBJ1-2
CASSAGTPGRDGYTF
TGTGCCAGCAGCGCGGGGACACCGGGACGAGACGGCTACACCTTC
>TRBD2|TRBV5-1|NA|TRBJ2-1
CASSWGLFYNEQFF
TGCGCCAGCAGCTGGGGACTATTCTACAATGAGCAGTTCTTC
>NA|TRBV24-1|NA|TRBJ2-7
CATSDSGTSWDEQYF
TGTGCCACCAGTGATTCCGGGACATCATGGGACGAGCAGTACTTC
>NA|TRBV19|NA|TRBJ2-5
CASSIGQGHQETQYF
TGTGCCAGTAGTATAGGGCAGGGCCACCAAGAGACCCAGTACTTC
>NA|TRBV7-2|NA|TRBJ2-7
CASSISGLGAYEQYF
TGTGCCAGCAGCATTTCAGGGCTTGGTGCCTACGAGCAGTACTTC
>TRBD1|TRBV5-8|once|TRBJ2-1
CASSLGRQGGYNEQFF
TGTGCCAGCAGCTTGGGTCGACAGGGGGGTTACAATGAGCAGTTCTTC
>TRBD1|TRBV7-3|NA|TRBJ1-2
CASSLMQGDGYTF
TGTGCCAGCAGCTTAATGCAGGGGGACGGCTACACCTTC
>TRBD2|TRBV27|NA|TRBJ2-3
CASSLKTSGSVHTQYF
TGTGCCAGCAGTCTCAAGACTAGCGGGAGCGTCCATACGCAGTATTTT
>TRBD1|TRBV15|NA|TRBJ1-5
CATSLQGANQPQHF
TGTGCCACCAGTTTACAGGGGGCTAATCAGCCCCAGCATTTT
>NA|TRBV6-5|NA|TRBJ2-2
CASTVYTGELFF
TGTGCCAGCACGGTTTACACCGGGGAGCTGTTTTTT
>NA|TRBV30|NA|TRBJ1-1
CAWSPQVGAEAFF
TGTGCCTGGAGCCCTCAAGTGGGCGCTGAAGCTTTCTTT
>NA|TRBV11-2|NA|TRBJ2-7
CASSLGTAEYEQYF
TGTGCCAGCAGCTTAGGGACAGCCGAATACGAGCAGTACTTC
>NA|TRBV28|NA|TRBJ1-2
CASSKTGIKAGYTF
TGTGCCAGCAGCAAAACAGGGATCAAAGCGGGCTACACCTTC
>NA|TRBV19|NA|TRBJ1-5
CASSQVSNQPQHF
TGTGCCAGTAGTCAGGTTAGCAATCAGCCCCAGCATTTT
>TRBD1|TRBV7-9|NA|TRBJ1-2
CASSLGDRDRGGGYTF
TGTGCCAGCAGCTTGGGAGACCGGGACAGGGGAGGAGGCTACACCTTC
>TRBD1|TRBV5-1|NA|TRBJ2-7
CASSRDSPSTSSYEQYF
TGCGCCAGCAGCCGGGACAGCCCCTCTACGAGCTCCTACGAGCAGTACTTC
>NA|TRBV16|NA|TRBJ1-3
CASSQSNSGNTIYF
TGTGCCAGCAGCCAATCGAACAGCGGAAACACCATATATTTT
>NA|TRBV10-2|few|TRBJ1-6
CASERGRGLGSPLHF
TGCGCCAGCGAAAGAGGGAGGGGTCTTGGGTCACCCCTCCACTTT
>NA|TRBV7-2|NA|TRBJ1-1
CASSLWYSLNTEAFF
TGTGCCAGCAGCTTATGGTACAGCCTCAACACTGAAGCTTTCTTT
>NA|TRBV5-1|once|TRBJ1-3
CASRAAPGVGNTIYF
TGCGCCAGCAGAGCGGCCCCAGGGGTCGGAAACACCATATATTTT
>TRBD1|TRBV19|NA|TRBJ2-1
CASSMETGPPFF
TGTGCCAGTAGTATGGAGACAGGGCCGCCGTTCTTC
>TRBD1|TRBV30|NA|TRBJ1-2
CAWSPDRVVTGYGYTF
TGTGCCTGGAGCCCCGACAGGGTAGTCACGGGGTATGGCTACACCTTC
>TRBD2|TRBV5-1|NA|TRBJ2-3
CASRLSGSSDTQYF
TGCGCCAGCAGGCTTAGCGGGAGCTCAGATACGCAGTATTTT
>TRBD1|TRBV7-2|NA|TRBJ2-7
CASSLAFRDRDRRPTYEQYF
TGTGCCAGCAGCTTAGCGTTTCGGGACAGGGATAGGAGACCCACCTACGAGCAGTACTTC
>TRBD2|TRBV7-8|NA|TRBJ2-5
CASQFSGREETQYF
TGTGCCAGCCAGTTTAGCGGGAGGGAAGAGACCCAGTACTTC
>NA|TRBV6-5|NA|TRBJ2-2
CASSPSSGNTGELFF
TGTGCCAGCTCCCCATCGAGCGGGAACACCGGGGAGCTGTTTTTT
>NA|TRBV18|NA|TRBJ1-1
CASSPQGLEAFF
TGTGCCAGCTCACCCCAGGGGCTTGAAGCTTTCTTT
>TRBD2|TRBV10-3|NA|TRBJ2-7
CAISELAGGQVQYF
TGTGCCATCAGTGAGCTAGCGGGAGGGCAAGTGCAGTACTTC
>TRBD1|TRBV5-1|NA|TRBJ1-4
CASSPQRGQGSEKLFF
TGCGCCAGCAGCCCCCAGCGGGGACAGGGGAGTGAAAAACTGTTTTTT
>TRBD1|TRBV28|NA|TRBJ2-1
CASSRQGYSEQFF
TGTGCCAGCAGTCGACAGGGGTATAGTGAGCAGTTCTTC
>TRBD2|TRBV29-1|NA|TRBJ2-5
CSVVIGLAEETQYF
TGCAGCGTTGTTATCGGACTAGCGGAAGAGACCCAGTACTTC
>TRBD2|TRBV24-1|NA|TRBJ2-1
CATSDLSGSGSYNEQFF
TGTGCCACCAGTGACCTTAGCGGGAGTGGGTCCTACAATGAGCAGTTCTTC
>NA|TRBV25-1|NA|TRBJ1-1
CASSELGGTEAFF
TGTGCCAGCAGTGAATTAGGAGGGACTGAAGCTTTCTTT
>TRBD2|TRBV27|NA|TRBJ2-1
CASSYGTTKSNEQFF
TGTGCCAGCAGTTACGGGACTACTAAATCCAATGAGCAGTTCTTC
>TRBD1|TRBV24-1|few|TRBJ1-5
CATSDPQGGPDNQPQHF
TGTGCCACCAGTGATCCACAGGGGGGCCCCGACAATCAGCCCCAGCATTTT
>TRBD1|TRBV2|NA|TRBJ2-3
CASSPNKGTGGSDTQYF
TGTGCCAGCAGCCCCAATAAGGGGACAGGGGGCTCGGATACGCAGTATTTT
>NA|TRBV19|NA|TRBJ2-1
CASSPHGVADYNEQFF
TGTGCCAGTAGCCCCCATGGGGTAGCGGATTACAATGAGCAGTTCTTC
>TRBD1|TRBV11-2|NA|TRBJ1-2
CASSQRDREGYTF
TGTGCCAGCAGCCAAAGAGACAGGGAAGGCTACACCTTC
>TRBD2|TRBV10-3|few|TRBJ2-3
CAIGEGLAGDTQYF
TGTGCCATCGGGGAGGGACTAGCGGGAGATACGCAGTATTTT
>NA|TRBV6-1|NA|TRBJ1-2
CASSESEEGYGYTF
TGTGCCAGCAGTGAAAGTGAGGAGGGTTATGGCTACACCTTC